Listed below are T cell receptor beta chains from one sample, sequenced in a study of T cells in Graves' hyperthyroidism and ophthalmopathy. TCRdb re-called the multiplex PCR reads with MiXCR, one entry per CDR3 protein. The data show over 700,000 distinct CDR3 sequences, with around 39% seen just once and 8.9% held by the top ten. Sequenced material: blood. The receptors were sampled from a man younger than 35 with Graves' hyperthyroidism. Both conserved end residues are trimmed from each CDR3.

v_call	j_call	cdr3_aa
TRBV10-3	TRBJ1-1	ASSLSYPSVNTEAF
TRBV6-5	TRBJ2-7	ASSSGISAYEQY
TRBV7-2	TRBJ1-1	ASSLAHGVAF
TRBV19	TRBJ1-2	ASSHRSYGYT
TRBV19	TRBJ1-1	ASSPRTGSLMNTEAF
TRBV12-3/TRBV12-4	TRBJ2-5	ASSPVEGVQETQY
TRBV7-9	TRBJ1-3	ASSHNGGVAAGNTIY
TRBV15	TRBJ2-5	ATSPPGGGQETQY
TRBV12-3/TRBV12-4	TRBJ1-5	ASTWTVNQPQH
TRBV19	TRBJ1-3	ASSNRVQRMNTIY
TRBV19	TRBJ1-2	ASSIVPNYGYT
TRBV7-8	TRBJ2-5	ASSTIPGGQETQY
TRBV2	TRBJ1-5	ASSDVGRNQPQH
TRBV10-3	TRBJ1-5	AISDRGAGGEKPLWQH
TRBV2	TRBJ1-5	ASSDRVGGNQPQH
TRBV7-8	TRBJ1-2	ASKHSYGYT
TRBV12-3/TRBV12-4	TRBJ1-6	ASSYGDDSPLH
TRBV4-1	TRBJ1-2	ASSYGTRGRLGYT
TRBV12-3/TRBV12-4	TRBJ1-5	ASSRTGGDQPQH
TRBV2	TRBJ2-2	ASSSSTWNTGELF
TRBV9	TRBJ2-5	ASSQRGGEETQY
TRBV2	TRBJ2-7	ASSETGLLQSYEQY